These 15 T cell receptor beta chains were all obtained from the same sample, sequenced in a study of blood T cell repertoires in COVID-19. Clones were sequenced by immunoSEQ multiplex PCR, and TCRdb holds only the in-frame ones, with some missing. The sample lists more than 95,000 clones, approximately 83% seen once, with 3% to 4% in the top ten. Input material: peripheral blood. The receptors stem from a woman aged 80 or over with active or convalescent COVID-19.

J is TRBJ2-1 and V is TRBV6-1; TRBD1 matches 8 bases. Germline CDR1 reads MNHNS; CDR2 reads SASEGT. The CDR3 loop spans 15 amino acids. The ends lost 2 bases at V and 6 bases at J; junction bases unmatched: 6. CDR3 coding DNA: TGTGCCAGCAGTGAAATCGGACAGGGCTCCAATGAGCAGTTCTTC. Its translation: CASSEIGQGSNEQFF.

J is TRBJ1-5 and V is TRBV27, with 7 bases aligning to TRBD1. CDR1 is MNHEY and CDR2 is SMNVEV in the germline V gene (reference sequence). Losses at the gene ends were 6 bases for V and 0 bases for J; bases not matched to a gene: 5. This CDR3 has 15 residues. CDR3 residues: CASSPGQVSNQPQHF. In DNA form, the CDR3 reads TGTGCCAGCAGCCCAGGACAGGTTAGCAATCAGCCCCAGCATTTT.

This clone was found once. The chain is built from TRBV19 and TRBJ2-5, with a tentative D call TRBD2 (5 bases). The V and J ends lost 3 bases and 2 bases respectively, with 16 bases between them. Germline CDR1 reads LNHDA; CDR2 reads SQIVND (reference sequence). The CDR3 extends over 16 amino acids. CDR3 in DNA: TGTGCCAGTAGTATTAGAGGGAGTAGGATTCAAGAGACCCAGTACTTC. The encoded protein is CASSIRGSRIQETQYF. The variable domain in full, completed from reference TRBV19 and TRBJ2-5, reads DGGITQSPKYLFRKEGQNVTLSCEQNLNHDAMYWYRQDPGQGLRLIYYSQIVNDFQKGDIAEGYSVSREKKESFPLTVTSAQKNPTAFYLCASSIRGSRIQETQYFGPGTRLLVL.

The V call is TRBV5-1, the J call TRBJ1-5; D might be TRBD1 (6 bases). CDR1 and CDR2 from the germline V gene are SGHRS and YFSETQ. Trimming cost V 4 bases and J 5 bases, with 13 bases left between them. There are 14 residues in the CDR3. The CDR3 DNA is TGCGCCAGCAGCCCGGGACAACCAGATCAGCCCCAGCATTTT. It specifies CASSPGQPDQPQHF.

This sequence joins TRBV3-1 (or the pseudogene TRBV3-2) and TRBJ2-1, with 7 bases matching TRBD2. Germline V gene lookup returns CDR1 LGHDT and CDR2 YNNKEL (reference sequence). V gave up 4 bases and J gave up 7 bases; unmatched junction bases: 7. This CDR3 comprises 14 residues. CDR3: CASSLSGGWNEQFF. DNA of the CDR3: TGTGCCAGCAGCCTCTCCGGGGGGTGGAATGAGCAGTTCTTC.

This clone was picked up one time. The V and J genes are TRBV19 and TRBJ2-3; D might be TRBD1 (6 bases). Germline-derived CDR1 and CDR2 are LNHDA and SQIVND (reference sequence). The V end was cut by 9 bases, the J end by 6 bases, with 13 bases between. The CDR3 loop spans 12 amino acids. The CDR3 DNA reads TGTGCCAGCAGGGGCATTGGGGATACGCAGTATTTT. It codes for CASRGIGDTQYF.

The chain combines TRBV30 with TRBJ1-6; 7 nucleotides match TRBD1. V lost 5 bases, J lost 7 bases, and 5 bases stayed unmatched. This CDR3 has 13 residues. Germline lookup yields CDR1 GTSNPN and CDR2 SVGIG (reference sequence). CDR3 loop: CAWGEGANSPLHF. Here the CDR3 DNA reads TGTGCCTGGGGGGAGGGGGCGAATTCACCCCTCCACTTT.

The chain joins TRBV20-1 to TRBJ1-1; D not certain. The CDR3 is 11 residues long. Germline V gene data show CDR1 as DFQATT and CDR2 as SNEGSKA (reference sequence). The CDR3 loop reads CRAHRNTEAFF. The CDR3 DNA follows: TGCAGGGCACACAGGAACACTGAAGCTTTCTTT.

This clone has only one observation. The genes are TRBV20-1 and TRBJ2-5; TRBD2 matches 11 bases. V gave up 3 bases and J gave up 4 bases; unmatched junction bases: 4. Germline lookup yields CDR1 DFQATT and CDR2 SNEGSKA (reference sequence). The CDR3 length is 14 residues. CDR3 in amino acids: CSASFLAGGETQYF. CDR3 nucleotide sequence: TGCAGTGCTAGTTTTCTAGCGGGGGGAGAGACCCAGTACTTC.

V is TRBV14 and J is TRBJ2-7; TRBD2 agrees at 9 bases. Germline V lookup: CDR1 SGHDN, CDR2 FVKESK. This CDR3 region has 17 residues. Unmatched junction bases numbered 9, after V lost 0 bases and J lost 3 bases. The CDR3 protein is CASSQDRSSGIFYEQYF. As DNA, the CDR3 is TGTGCCAGCAGCCAAGATCGGTCTAGCGGGATCTTCTACGAGCAGTACTTC.

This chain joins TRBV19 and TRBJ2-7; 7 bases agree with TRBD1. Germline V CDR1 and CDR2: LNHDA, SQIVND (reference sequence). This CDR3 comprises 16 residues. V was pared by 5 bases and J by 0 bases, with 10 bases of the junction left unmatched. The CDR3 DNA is TGTGCCAGTAGTCTCCGGGCTCAGGGGGTCTCCTACGAGCAGTACTTC. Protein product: CASSLRAQGVSYEQYF.

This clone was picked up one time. DNA for the CDR3: TGTGCCTGGAGCGGAGGGGGGGGGCAAGAGACCCAGTACTTC. As protein: CAWSGGGGQETQYF. This rearrangement joins TRBV30 to TRBJ2-5; maybe TRBD2 (7 bases). The CDR3 has 14 amino acids. The germline V and J ends were trimmed by 3 bases and 2 bases, with 13 bases remaining between them. Germline CDR1 and CDR2: GTSNPN and SVGIG (reference sequence).

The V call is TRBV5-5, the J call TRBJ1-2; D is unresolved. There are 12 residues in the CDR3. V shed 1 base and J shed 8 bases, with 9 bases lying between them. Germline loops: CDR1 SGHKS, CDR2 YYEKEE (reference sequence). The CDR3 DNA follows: TGTGCCAGCAGCTTGATGGTGCGGGGCTACACCTTC. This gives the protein CASSLMVRGYTF.

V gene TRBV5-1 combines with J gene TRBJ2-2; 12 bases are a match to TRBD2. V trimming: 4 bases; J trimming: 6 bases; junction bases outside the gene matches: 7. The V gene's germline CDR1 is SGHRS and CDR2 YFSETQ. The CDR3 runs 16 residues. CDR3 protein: CASSPRPSGGAGELFF. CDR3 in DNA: TGCGCCAGCAGCCCCCGACCTAGCGGGGGGGCCGGGGAGCTGTTTTTT.

Here the CDR3 reads CASSYPGQGASEQYF. The CDR3 bases are TGTGCCAGCAGTTACCCTGGACAGGGGGCTTCCGAGCAGTACTTC. The V gene is TRBV6-6, the J gene TRBJ2-7, with 11 nucleotides matching TRBD1. The length of the CDR3 is 15 residues. After removal of 2 bases from V and 6 bases from J, the junction contained 6 bases not matched to a gene. The germline V gene encodes CDR1 MNHNY and CDR2 SVGAGI (reference sequence).